Listed below are T cell receptor beta chains from one sample, sequenced in a study of cytomegalovirus exposure and HLA in healthy donors. Produced via immunoSEQ multiplex PCR; TCRdb's table is partial and in-frame only. The sample has 300,000 to 450,000 clones, just over 85% seen once. The source material was PBMCs. The receptors here all came from a woman younger than 35 in good health and CMV-seronegative. The CDR3 runs from the conserved cysteine through the conserved F or W. The D gene is left open where the match is weak. A clone size is listed for some rows: how often the clone was seen (once, few, many), or a class if it is expanded.

CDR3nt	CDR3aa	j_gene	len	d_gene	abundance	v_gene
TGTGCCAGCAGCGCTCGACAGGCCCCCTCCTACGAGCAGTACTTC	CASSARQAPSYEQYF	TRBJ2-7	15	NA	NA	TRBV9
TGTGCCAGCAGTTATGATTCAGGGACACGTAATTCACCCCTCCACTTT	CASSYDSGTRNSPLHF	TRBJ1-6	16	NA	few	TRBV6-5
TGCGCCAGCAGAAGGACAGGGGGCAACTATGGCTACACCTTC	CASRRTGGNYGYTF	TRBJ1-2	14	TRBD1	NA	TRBV4-1
TGTGCCATGGCCCGGGGGGCCGATTCAACAGCTTTCTTT	CAMARGADSTAFF	TRBJ1-1	13	NA	NA	TRBV10-3
TGTGGCGGGGGGAGGGCCACTGAAGCTTTCTTT	CGGGRATEAFF	TRBJ1-1	11	NA	NA	TRBV30
TGTGCCAGCAGTGAAGAAAAACGGTTGAACACTGAAGCTTTCTTT	CASSEEKRLNTEAFF	TRBJ1-1	15	NA	NA	TRBV2
TGTGCCAGCAGATGGGCAGGCACCGATACGCAGTATTTT	CASRWAGTDTQYF	TRBJ2-3	13	NA	NA	TRBV27
TGTGCCAGCAGTTGGGACACCTCCTACGAGCAGTACTTC	CASSWDTSYEQYF	TRBJ2-7	13	NA	NA	TRBV28
TGTGCCAGCAGTTCTACAGGGGTCACAGATACGCAGTATTTT	CASSSTGVTDTQYF	TRBJ2-3	14	TRBD1	NA	TRBV27
TGTGCCAGCTCACCATCCAGCGGGAGATACAATGAGCAGTTCTTC	CASSPSSGRYNEQFF	TRBJ2-1	15	TRBD2	once	TRBV18
TGTGCCAGCAGCGCCTCCCCCTTTAGCGGGAGTATTGAGACCCAGTACTTC	CASSASPFSGSIETQYF	TRBJ2-5	17	TRBD2	NA	TRBV9
TGTGCCAGCAGCCTGGCAGGGGGCCCTAACTATGGCTACACCTTC	CASSLAGGPNYGYTF	TRBJ1-2	15	TRBD1	NA	TRBV7-9
TGTGCCAGCAGTTTAGGGCAGGGGCTTGAAGCTTTCTTT	CASSLGQGLEAFF	TRBJ1-1	13	NA	NA	TRBV27
TGTGCCAGTTCCGTTCGGGCAGGGGGCACAGATACGCAGTATTTT	CASSVRAGGTDTQYF	TRBJ2-3	15	NA	NA	TRBV19
TGCAGTGCTAGCTCCACCGGGGAGCTGTTTTTT	CSASSTGELFF	TRBJ2-2	11	NA	NA	TRBV20-1
TGTGCCTGGAGTCGGGCCCAGGGGGACGGGCAGCCCCAGCATTTT	CAWSRAQGDGQPQHF	TRBJ1-5	15	TRBD1	NA	TRBV30
TGTGCCAGCGAGTTGACAGGGCCTCCGACCTTC	CASELTGPPTF	TRBJ1-2	11	TRBD1	few	TRBV7-9
TGTGCCAGCAGTTCCTCCGAAGAGACAGGGGGTAATGAAAAACTGTTTTTT	CASSSSEETGGNEKLFF	TRBJ1-4	17	TRBD1	NA	TRBV28
TGTGCCAGCGGACAGGGGAGGGGGGAGACCCAGTACTTC	CASGQGRGETQYF	TRBJ2-5	13	TRBD1	NA	TRBV2
TGCAGCGACAAGACTAGCCAGTCAGATACGCAGTATTTT	CSDKTSQSDTQYF	TRBJ2-3	13	TRBD2	NA	TRBV29-1
TGTGCCAGCAGCGATATATTGCGCCACGATTGGACAGGCAAGGACATTCAGTACTTC	CASSDILRHDWTGKDIQYF	TRBJ2-4	19	TRBD1	NA	TRBV7-8
TGTGCCAGCAGCCAAGGGACTAGCGGGAGCCATGAGCAGTTCTTC	CASSQGTSGSHEQFF	TRBJ2-1	15	TRBD2	NA	TRBV7-8
TGTGCCAGCTCCTCGGGACAGGGGAATTACGAGCAGTACTTC	CASSSGQGNYEQYF	TRBJ2-7	14	TRBD1	NA	TRBV18
TGTGCCAGCAGCCGACGGGAGATGAACACTGAAGCTTTCTTT	CASSRREMNTEAFF	TRBJ1-1	14	NA	NA	TRBV5-8
TGTGCCTGGAGTGTAGTCCCGGGACAGGGACGCTACGAGCAGTACTTC	CAWSVVPGQGRYEQYF	TRBJ2-7	16	TRBD1	NA	TRBV30
TGTGCCAGCAGTGGGGGGGGGTTGAGGAGTGAAGCTTTCTTT	CASSGGGLRSEAFF	TRBJ1-1	14	NA	NA	TRBV6-1
TGCGCCAGCAGCTTGGCCGGGGACACCGGGGAGCTGTTTTTT	CASSLAGDTGELFF	TRBJ2-2	14	NA	once	TRBV5-1
TGTGCCAGCAGTTTGAGGATCCGGGATCAACTGTTTTTT	CASSLRIRDQLFF	TRBJ1-4	13	NA	NA	TRBV28
TGTGCCAGCAGCGTAGCGGCTAGCGGGGGGAGCTCCTACGAGCAGTACTTC	CASSVAASGGSSYEQYF	TRBJ2-7	17	TRBD2	NA	TRBV9
TGTGCCAGCAGTCCAAGTTGGACACCGAATGAGCAGTTCTTC	CASSPSWTPNEQFF	TRBJ2-1	14	NA	NA	TRBV6-5
TGTGCCAGCAGTCCCCCACGAGCAGGGGGCAGGTATGGCTACACCTTC	CASSPPRAGGRYGYTF	TRBJ1-2	16	TRBD1	once	TRBV28
TGCAGCGTTTCGGGGAAGGGAAACCAGAACACCGGGGAGCTGTTTTTT	CSVSGKGNQNTGELFF	TRBJ2-2	16	NA	NA	TRBV29-1
TGTGCCAGCAGCCCGGGGATAAACTATGGCTACACCTTC	CASSPGINYGYTF	TRBJ1-2	13	NA	NA	TRBV6-5
TGTGCCAGTAGCCCGCCCACAGCTAACTATGGCTACACCTTC	CASSPPTANYGYTF	TRBJ1-2	14	NA	once	TRBV19
TGCGCCAGCAGCTTGGGCCAGGGGGCAGTAGCGGTCACCGGGGAGCTGTTTTTT	CASSLGQGAVAVTGELFF	TRBJ2-2	18	TRBD1	NA	TRBV5-1
TGTGCCTGGAGTGCAGGGGCTAACTATGGCTACACCTTC	CAWSAGANYGYTF	TRBJ1-2	13	NA	few	TRBV30
TGTGCCAGCAGTTCGCCTAGCCTTTTCTACGAGCAGTACTTC	CASSSPSLFYEQYF	TRBJ2-7	14	NA	NA	TRBV28
TGTGCCAGCAGCTACCGGAGGGGCAATCAGCCCCAGCATTTT	CASSYRRGNQPQHF	TRBJ1-5	14	NA	NA	TRBV5-6
TGTGCCAGCAGTGCGGCGGCGGTTAGTAATTCACCCCTCCACTTT	CASSAAAVSNSPLHF	TRBJ1-6	15	NA	NA	TRBV27
TGCGCCAGCAGCTTGGCCTCCGGGTTTGTTACAGATACGCAGTATTTT	CASSLASGFVTDTQYF	TRBJ2-3	16	NA	once	TRBV5-1
TGTGCCAGCAGTTACTCGATCTATTATGGCTACACCTTC	CASSYSIYYGYTF	TRBJ1-2	13	NA	NA	TRBV6-5
TGTGCCAGCAGCCGCGCCCTCACGGGAGGGCTCTCCTACGAGCAGTACTTC	CASSRALTGGLSYEQYF	TRBJ2-7	17	TRBD2	NA	TRBV7-9
TGTGCCAGCAGCCTAACAGGGGGCTATGACAATGAGCAGTTCTTC	CASSLTGGYDNEQFF	TRBJ2-1	15	TRBD1	NA	TRBV27
TGTGCCAGCATTATTGGGGCGGACTACAATGAGCAGTTCTTC	CASIIGADYNEQFF	TRBJ2-1	14	NA	NA	TRBV6-6
TGTGCCAGCAGCATTAGCGGGGGCACAGATACGCAGTATTTT	CASSISGGTDTQYF	TRBJ2-3	14	TRBD2	NA	TRBV11-2
TGTGCCAGCAGTTTCCGGAGGACCCATGGCTACACCTTC	CASSFRRTHGYTF	TRBJ1-2	13	NA	NA	TRBV27
TGCGCCAGCACCGACAGGGGGTTTGGCTCTGGGGCCAACGTCCTGACTTTC	CASTDRGFGSGANVLTF	TRBJ2-6	17	TRBD1	NA	TRBV10-1
TGTGCCAGCAGCTTAGAGGTGGGCGCCGGTACCGGGGAGCTGTTTTTT	CASSLEVGAGTGELFF	TRBJ2-2	16	NA	NA	TRBV7-9
TGTGCCAGCAGCCCGGGAATCTCCTACGAGCAGTACTTC	CASSPGISYEQYF	TRBJ2-7	13	NA	NA	TRBV6-5
TGTGCCAGCAGTTTAGCGGGGTCCCTCACAGATACGCAGTATTTT	CASSLAGSLTDTQYF	TRBJ2-3	15	NA	NA	TRBV28